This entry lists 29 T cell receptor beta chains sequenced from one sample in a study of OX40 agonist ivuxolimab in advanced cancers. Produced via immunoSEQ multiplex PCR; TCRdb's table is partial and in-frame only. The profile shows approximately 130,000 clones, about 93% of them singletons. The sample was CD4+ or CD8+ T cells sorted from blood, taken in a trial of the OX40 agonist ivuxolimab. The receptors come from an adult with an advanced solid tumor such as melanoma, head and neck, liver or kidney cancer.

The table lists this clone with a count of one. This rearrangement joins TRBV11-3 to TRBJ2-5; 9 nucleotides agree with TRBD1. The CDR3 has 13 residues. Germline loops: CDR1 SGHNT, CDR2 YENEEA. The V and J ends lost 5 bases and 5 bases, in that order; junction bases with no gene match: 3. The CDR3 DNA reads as TGTGCCAGCAGCCCACAGGGGGCCGAGACCCAGTACTTC. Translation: CASSPQGAETQYF.

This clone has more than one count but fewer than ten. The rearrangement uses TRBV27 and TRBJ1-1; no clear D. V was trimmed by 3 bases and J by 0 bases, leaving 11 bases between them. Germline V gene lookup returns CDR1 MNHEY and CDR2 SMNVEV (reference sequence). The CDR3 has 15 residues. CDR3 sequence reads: CASSFEGQLNTEAFF. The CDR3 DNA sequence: TGTGCCAGCAGTTTTGAGGGCCAGCTGAACACTGAAGCTTTCTTT.

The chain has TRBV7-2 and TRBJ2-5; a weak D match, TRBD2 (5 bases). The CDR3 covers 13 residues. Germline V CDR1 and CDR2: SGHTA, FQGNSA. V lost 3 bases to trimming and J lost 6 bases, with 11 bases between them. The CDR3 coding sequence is TGTGCCAGCAGCTTGGATCTCGGGAAGACCCAGTACTTC. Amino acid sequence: CASSLDLGKTQYF.

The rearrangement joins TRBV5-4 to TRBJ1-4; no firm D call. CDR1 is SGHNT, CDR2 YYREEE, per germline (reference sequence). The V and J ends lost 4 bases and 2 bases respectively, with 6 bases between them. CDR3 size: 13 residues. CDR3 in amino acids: CASSKGTNEKLFF. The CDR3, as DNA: TGTGCCAGCAGCAAAGGGACTAATGAAAAACTGTTTTTT.

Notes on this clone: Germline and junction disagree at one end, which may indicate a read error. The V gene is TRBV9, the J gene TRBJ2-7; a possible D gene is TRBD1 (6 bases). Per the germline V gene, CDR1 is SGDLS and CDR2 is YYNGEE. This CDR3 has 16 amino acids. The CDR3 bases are TGTGCCAGCAGCGTAGGTTGGGACACCCGGAACTACGGGCAGTACTTC. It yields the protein CASSVGWDTRNYGQYF.

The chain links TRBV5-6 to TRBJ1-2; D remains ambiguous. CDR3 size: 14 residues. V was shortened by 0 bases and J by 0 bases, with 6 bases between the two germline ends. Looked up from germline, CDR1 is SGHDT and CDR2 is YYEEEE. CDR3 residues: CASSLEGTNYGYTF. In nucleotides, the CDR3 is TGTGCCAGCAGCTTGGAGGGAACTAACTATGGCTACACCTTC.

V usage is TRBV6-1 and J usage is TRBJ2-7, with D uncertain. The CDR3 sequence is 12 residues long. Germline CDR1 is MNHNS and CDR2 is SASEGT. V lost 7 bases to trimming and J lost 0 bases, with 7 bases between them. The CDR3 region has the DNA TGTGCCAGCACTAGGGACTCCTACGAGCAGTACTTC. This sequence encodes CASTRDSYEQYF.

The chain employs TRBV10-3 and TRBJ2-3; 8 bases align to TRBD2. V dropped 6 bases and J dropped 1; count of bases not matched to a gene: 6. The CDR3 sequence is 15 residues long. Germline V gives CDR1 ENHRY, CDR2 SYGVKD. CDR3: CAISDGRGGTDTQYF. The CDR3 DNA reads TGTGCCATCAGCGACGGGAGGGGGGGCACAGATACGCAGTATTTT.

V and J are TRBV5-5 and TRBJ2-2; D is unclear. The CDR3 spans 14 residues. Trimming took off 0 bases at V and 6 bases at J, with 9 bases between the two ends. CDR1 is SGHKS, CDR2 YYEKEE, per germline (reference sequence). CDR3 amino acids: CASSLEPSAGELFF. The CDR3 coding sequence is TGTGCCAGCAGCTTGGAGCCGTCCGCCGGGGAGCTGTTTTTT.

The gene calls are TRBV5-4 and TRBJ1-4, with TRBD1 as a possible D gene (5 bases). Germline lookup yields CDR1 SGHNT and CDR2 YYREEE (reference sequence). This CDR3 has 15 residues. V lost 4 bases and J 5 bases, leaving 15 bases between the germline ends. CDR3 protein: CASSLGGRYNEKLFF. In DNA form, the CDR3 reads TGTGCCAGCAGCCTGGGGGGACGGTACAATGAAAAACTGTTTTTT. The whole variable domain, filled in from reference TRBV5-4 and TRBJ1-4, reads ETGVTQSPTHLIKTRGQQVTLRCSSQSGHNTVSWYQQALGQGPQFIFQYYREEENGRGNFPPRFSGLQFPNYSSELNVNALELDDSALYLCASSLGGRYNEKLFFGSGTQLSVL.

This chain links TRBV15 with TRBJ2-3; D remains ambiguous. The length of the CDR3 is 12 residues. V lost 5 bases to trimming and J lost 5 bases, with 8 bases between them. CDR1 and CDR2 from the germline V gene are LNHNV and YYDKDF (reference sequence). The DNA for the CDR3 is TGTGCCACCAGCCTATCGAGAGATACGCAGTATTTT. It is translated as CATSLSRDTQYF.

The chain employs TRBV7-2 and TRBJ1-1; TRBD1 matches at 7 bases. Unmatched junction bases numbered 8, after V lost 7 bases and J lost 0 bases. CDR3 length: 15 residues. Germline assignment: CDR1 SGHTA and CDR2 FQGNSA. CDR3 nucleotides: TGTGCCAGCACTCCGGGGACAGCAGTGAACACTGAAGCTTTCTTT. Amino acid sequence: CASTPGTAVNTEAFF.

This chain's CDR3 is CASSPAPQGVATDTQYF. The CDR3 DNA is TGTGCCAGCAGCCCGGCCCCCCAGGGGGTGGCCACAGATACGCAGTATTTT. V and J are TRBV7-3 and TRBJ2-3, with 7 bases fitting TRBD1. V dropped 5 bases and J dropped 2; count of bases not matched to a gene: 13. The CDR3 has 17 amino acids. The germline V gene encodes CDR1 SGHTA and CDR2 FQGTGA.

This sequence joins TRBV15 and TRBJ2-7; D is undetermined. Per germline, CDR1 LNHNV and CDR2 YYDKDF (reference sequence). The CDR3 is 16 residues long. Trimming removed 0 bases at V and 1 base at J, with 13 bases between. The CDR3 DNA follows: TGTGCCACCAGCAGAGAGTCAGGAGTAGCATCCTACGAGCAGTACTTC. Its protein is CATSRESGVASYEQYF.

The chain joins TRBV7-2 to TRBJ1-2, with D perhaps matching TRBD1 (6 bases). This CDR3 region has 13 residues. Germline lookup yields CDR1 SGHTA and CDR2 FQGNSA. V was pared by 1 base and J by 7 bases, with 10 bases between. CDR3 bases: TGTGCCAGCAGCTTAGATAACAGGGTTGGCTACACCTTC. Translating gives CASSLDNRVGYTF.

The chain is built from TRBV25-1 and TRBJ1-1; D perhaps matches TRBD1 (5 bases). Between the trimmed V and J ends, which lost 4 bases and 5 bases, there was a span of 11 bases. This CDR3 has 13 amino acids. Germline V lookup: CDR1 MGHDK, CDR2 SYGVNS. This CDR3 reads CASSARVRTEAFF. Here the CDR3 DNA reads TGTGCCAGCAGTGCCAGGGTAAGGACTGAAGCTTTCTTT. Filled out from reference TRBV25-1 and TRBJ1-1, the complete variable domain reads EADIYQTPRYLVIGTGKKITLECSQTMGHDKMYWYQQDPGMELHLIHYSYGVNSTEKGDLSSESTVSRIRTEHFPLTLESARPSHTSQYLCASSARVRTEAFFGQGTRLTVV.

The CDR3 spells CASSPLQATEAFF. CDR3 nucleotides: TGTGCCAGCAGCCCCCTGCAGGCCACTGAAGCTTTCTTT. The rearrangement links TRBV9 to TRBJ1-1, with D unclear. Germline CDR1 is SGDLS and CDR2 is YYNGEE. V lost 4 bases, J lost 4 bases, and 11 bases lay in between. The CDR3 extends over 13 amino acids.

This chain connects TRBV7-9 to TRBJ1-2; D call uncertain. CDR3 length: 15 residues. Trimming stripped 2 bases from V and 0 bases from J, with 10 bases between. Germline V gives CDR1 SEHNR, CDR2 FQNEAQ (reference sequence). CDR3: CASSLYPGPNYGYTF. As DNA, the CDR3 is TGTGCCAGCAGCTTATACCCAGGCCCTAACTATGGCTACACCTTC.

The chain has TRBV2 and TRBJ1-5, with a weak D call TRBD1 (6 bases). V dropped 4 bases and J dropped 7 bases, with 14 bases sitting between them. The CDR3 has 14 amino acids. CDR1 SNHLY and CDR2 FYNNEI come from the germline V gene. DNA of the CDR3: TGTGCCAGCAGTGTGGGGGGGGCTGGGCAGCCCCAGCATTTT. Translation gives CASSVGGAGQPQHF.

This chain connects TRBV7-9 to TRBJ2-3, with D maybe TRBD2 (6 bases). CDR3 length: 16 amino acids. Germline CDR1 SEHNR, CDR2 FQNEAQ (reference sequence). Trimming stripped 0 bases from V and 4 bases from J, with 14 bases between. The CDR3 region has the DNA TGTGCCAGCAGCTTAGCGCGGAGGGGTTCGCCAGATACGCAGTATTTT. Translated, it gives CASSLARRGSPDTQYF.

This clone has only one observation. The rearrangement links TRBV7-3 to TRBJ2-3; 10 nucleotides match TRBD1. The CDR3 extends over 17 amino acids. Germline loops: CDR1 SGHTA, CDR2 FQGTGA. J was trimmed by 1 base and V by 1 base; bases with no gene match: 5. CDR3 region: CASSLSLGTGGTDTQYF. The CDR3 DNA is TGTGCCAGCAGCTTAAGCCTCGGGACAGGGGGCACAGATACGCAGTATTTT.

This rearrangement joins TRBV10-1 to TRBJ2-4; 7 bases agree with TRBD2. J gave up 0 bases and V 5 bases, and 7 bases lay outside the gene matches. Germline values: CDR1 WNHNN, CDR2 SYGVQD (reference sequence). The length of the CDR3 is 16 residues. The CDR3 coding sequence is TGCGCCAGCAGTAGATCTAGCGGATTAGCCAAAAACATTCAGTACTTC. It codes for CASSRSSGLAKNIQYF.

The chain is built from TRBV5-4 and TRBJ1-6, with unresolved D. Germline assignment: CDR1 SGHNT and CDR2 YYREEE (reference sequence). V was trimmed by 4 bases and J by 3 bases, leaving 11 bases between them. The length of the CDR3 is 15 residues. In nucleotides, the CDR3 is TGTGCCAGCAGCCCCGAGGCCTACTATAATTCACCCCTCCACTTT. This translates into CASSPEAYYNSPLHF.

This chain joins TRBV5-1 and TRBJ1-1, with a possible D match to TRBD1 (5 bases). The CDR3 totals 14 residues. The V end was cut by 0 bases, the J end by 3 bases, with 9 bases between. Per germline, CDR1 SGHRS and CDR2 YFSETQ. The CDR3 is CASSLEWGDTEAFF. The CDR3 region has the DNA TGCGCCAGCAGCTTGGAGTGGGGCGACACTGAAGCTTTCTTT.

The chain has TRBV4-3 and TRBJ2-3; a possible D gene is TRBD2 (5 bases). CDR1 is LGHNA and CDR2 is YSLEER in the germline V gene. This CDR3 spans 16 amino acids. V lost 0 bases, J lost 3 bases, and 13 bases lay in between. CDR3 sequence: CASSQEGAPFTDTQYF. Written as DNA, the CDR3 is TGCGCCAGCAGCCAAGAGGGAGCACCTTTTACAGATACGCAGTATTTT.

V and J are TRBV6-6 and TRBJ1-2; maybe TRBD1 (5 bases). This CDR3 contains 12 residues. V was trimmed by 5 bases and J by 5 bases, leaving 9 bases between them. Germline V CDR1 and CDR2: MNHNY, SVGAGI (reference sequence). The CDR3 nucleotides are TGTGCCAGCAGTCCCGGGGGTTATGGCTACACCTTC. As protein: CASSPGGYGYTF.

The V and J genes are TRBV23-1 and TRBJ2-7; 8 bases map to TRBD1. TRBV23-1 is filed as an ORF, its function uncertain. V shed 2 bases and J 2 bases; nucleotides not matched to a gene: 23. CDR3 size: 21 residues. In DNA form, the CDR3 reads TGCGCCAGCAGTCAAGCCACCACGAAAAGGACAGGGCCCACCCTTACCTACGAGCAGTACTTC. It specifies CASSQATTKRTGPTLTYEQYF.

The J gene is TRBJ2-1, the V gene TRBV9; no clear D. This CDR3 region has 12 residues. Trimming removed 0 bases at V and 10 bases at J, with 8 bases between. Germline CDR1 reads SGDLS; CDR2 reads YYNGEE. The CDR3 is CASSVGKGEQFF. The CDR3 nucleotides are TGTGCCAGCAGCGTAGGAAAAGGGGAGCAGTTCTTC.

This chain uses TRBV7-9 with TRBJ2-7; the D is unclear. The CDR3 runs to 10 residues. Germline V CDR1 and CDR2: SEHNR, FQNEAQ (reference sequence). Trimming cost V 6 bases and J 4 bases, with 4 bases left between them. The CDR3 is CASSRYEQYF. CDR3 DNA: TGTGCCAGCAGTAGGTACGAGCAGTACTTC.